This section outlines one TCR beta chain sequence together with its context. Generated by immunoSEQ multiplex PCR, the TCRdb table keeps only in-frame clones and is missing some. The data contain about 120,000 clones, about 87% of them singletons. This CDR3 has 15 residues. The germline gives CDR1 LGHNT, CDR2 FRNRAP. The V end was cut by 1 base, the J end by 10 bases, with 14 bases between. The data were obtained in a study of control samples from healthy donors and cancer patients. The source is a man in his forties in good health. This sequence joins TRBV12-5 and TRBJ1-6; D call uncertain. Source material: blood. The CDR3 loop is CASGLGTAVGSPLHF. CDR3 DNA sequence: TGTGCTAGTGGTTTGGGGACGGCTGTGGGCTCACCCCTCCACTTT.